A selection of T cell receptor beta chains follows, all from one sample in a study of blood T cell repertoires in COVID-19. Clones were sequenced by immunoSEQ multiplex PCR, and TCRdb holds only the in-frame ones, with some missing. Here the sample spans 70,000 to 90,000 clones, roughly 85% being singletons. Sample: peripheral blood. These receptors were obtained from a man between 60 and 70 years old with acute or convalescent COVID-19. CDR3s include the opening cysteine and the closing phenylalanine or tryptophan. The D gene is left open where the match is weak.

j_call,d_call,v_call,cdr3_nt,cdr3_aa
TRBJ1-1,-,TRBV6-6,TGTGCCAGCACCGCCGGGGGCACTGAAGCTTTCTTT,CASTAGGTEAFF
TRBJ2-3,-,TRBV27,TGTGCCAGCAGTTTGGTGGCCTCCACAGATACGCAGTATTTT,CASSLVASTDTQYF
TRBJ1-4,TRBD1,TRBV29-1,TGCAGCGTCGGGACAGCCCTTAATGAAAAACTGTTTTTT,CSVGTALNEKLFF
TRBJ2-5,TRBD2,TRBV10-3,TGTGCCATCAGTGATTTCCTTACGACTAGCGGGAGTGGAGAGACCCAGTACTTC,CAISDFLTTSGSGETQYF
TRBJ2-1,-,TRBV11-3,TGTGCCAGCAGCCGACGGGACACAGGGTTGAACAATGAGCAGTTCTTC,CASSRRDTGLNNEQFF
TRBJ1-1,-,TRBV25-1,TGTGCCAGCAGTTTAACAGATGGGAACACTGAAGCTTTCTTT,CASSLTDGNTEAFF
TRBJ1-2,TRBD1,TRBV29-1,TGCAGCGACTGGGACAGGGTTGGTGGCTACACCTTC,CSDWDRVGGYTF
TRBJ2-5,TRBD2,TRBV18,TGTGCCAGCTCCGGGAACCGGGAGGATCAAGAGACCCAGTACTTC,CASSGNREDQETQYF
TRBJ1-2,-,TRBV11-1,TGTGCCAGCAGCGAACAGGGTTGGGTCGGTGGCTACACCTTC,CASSEQGWVGGYTF
TRBJ2-1,TRBD1,TRBV5-1,TGCGCCAGCAGCTATCTCGGGGTAGGGGGCCACAATGAGCAGTTCTTC,CASSYLGVGGHNEQFF